These 21 T cell receptor beta chains came from one sample sequenced in a study of shared clonotypes between healthy human individuals. Here immunoSEQ multiplex PCR was the method, and the copy in TCRdb shows in-frame clones only, minus some. The sample includes 150,000 to 200,000 clones, over 50% of them seen just once. What was sequenced was memory CD4+ T cells sorted from blood. This sample's subset: CD45RA-negative fraction. These receptors were collected from a man aged 30 to 45 in good health.

The J gene is TRBJ2-5, the V gene TRBV10-1, with 9 bases lining up with TRBD1. In germline, CDR1 is WNHNN, CDR2 SYGVQD (reference sequence). There are 12 residues in the CDR3. J was trimmed by 7 bases and V by 4 bases; bases with no gene match: 1. CDR3 sequence: CASSGQGGTQYF. The CDR3 nucleotides read TGCGCCAGCAGTGGACAGGGGGGGACCCAGTACTTC.

The chain uses TRBV5-4 and TRBJ1-3, with 10 positions matching TRBD1. With V trimmed by 4 bases and J by 3 bases, 7 bases remained unmatched. The CDR3 extends over 16 amino acids. Germline values: CDR1 SGHNT, CDR2 YYREEE (reference sequence). The CDR3 DNA is TGTGCCAGCAGCAACGTGGACAGGGGGTATGGAAACACCATATATTTT. As protein: CASSNVDRGYGNTIYF. The whole variable domain, remainder taken from reference TRBV5-4 and TRBJ1-3, is ETGVTQSPTHLIKTRGQQVTLRCSSQSGHNTVSWYQQALGQGPQFIFQYYREEENGRGNFPPRFSGLQFPNYSSELNVNALELDDSALYLCASSNVDRGYGNTIYFGEGSWLTVV.

This clone was seen only a few times. The genes are TRBV7-2 and TRBJ2-7, with a possible D match to TRBD2 (7 bases). The CDR3 is 13 residues long. Germline-derived CDR1 and CDR2 are SGHTA and FQGNSA. V gave up 2 bases and J gave up 6 bases, with 11 bases separating them. The CDR3 coding sequence is TGTGCCAGCAGCTTAAGGGGGAGGGGCGAGCAGTACTTC. Its protein is CASSLRGRGEQYF.

The rearrangement links TRBV11-1 to TRBJ2-4; 11 nucleotides align to TRBD2. The CDR3 is 16 amino acids. Germline CDR1 SGHAT, CDR2 FQDESV (reference sequence). V shed 3 bases and J 1 base; nucleotides not matched to a gene: 2. CDR3 sequence: CASSLTSGKAKNIQYF. The DNA of the CDR3 is TGTGCCAGCAGCTTGACTAGCGGGAAGGCCAAAAACATTCAGTACTTC.

This clone was seen more than once but under ten times. The chain couples TRBV6-1 to TRBJ2-4, with no clear D. The CDR3 has 12 amino acids. CDR1 and CDR2 (germline): MNHNS, SASEGT. Trimming took off 3 bases at V and 6 bases at J, with 6 bases between the two ends. CDR3 sequence (DNA): TGTGCCAGCAGTGAGGGGTCAAACATTCAGTACTTC. Protein: CASSEGSNIQYF.

The V call is TRBV29-1, the J call TRBJ2-7; D remains unclear. The V gene's germline CDR1 is SQVTM and CDR2 ANQGSEA. The ends were cut back, 6 bases at V and 0 bases at J, with 9 bases in the middle. The CDR3 is made up of 12 amino acids. CDR3 region: CSVHFGSYEQYF. As DNA, the CDR3 is TGCAGCGTCCATTTCGGCTCCTACGAGCAGTACTTC.

The J gene is TRBJ1-5, the V gene TRBV7-2; the match to TRBD1 covers 7 bases. The V and J ends lost 5 bases and 0 bases, in that order; junction bases with no gene match: 10. Germline V gene lookup returns CDR1 SGHTA and CDR2 FQGNSA. This CDR3 region has 17 residues. The CDR3 loop reads CASSLLGGGVSNQPQHF. In DNA form, the CDR3 reads TGTGCCAGCAGCCTCCTGGGAGGGGGCGTTAGCAATCAGCCCCAGCATTTT. The whole variable domain, remainder taken from reference TRBV7-2 and TRBJ1-5, is GAGVSQSPSNKVTEKGKDVELRCDPISGHTALYWYRQSLGQGLEFLIYFQGNSAPDKSGLPSDRFSAERTGGSVSTLTIQRTQQEDSAVYLCASSLLGGGVSNQPQHFGDGTRLSIL.

The chain joins TRBV27 to TRBJ2-5; the match to TRBD2 covers 9 bases. The length of the CDR3 is 16 residues. Germline V CDR1 and CDR2: MNHEY, SMNVEV (reference sequence). V shed 5 bases and J 4 bases; nucleotides not matched to a gene: 11. Here the CDR3 DNA reads TGTGCCAGCAGTCTCCCACCGGGACTAGCTTTAGAGACCCAGTACTTC. Translated: CASSLPPGLALETQYF.

The V call is TRBV28, the J call TRBJ1-2; D not certain. CDR3 length: 13 amino acids. Germline V lookup: CDR1 MDHEN, CDR2 SYDVKM. V was pared by 4 bases and J by 7 bases, with 13 bases between. Here the CDR3 DNA reads TGTGCCAGCAGTTCTTACCAGATAGGTGGCTACACCTTC. Protein sequence: CASSSYQIGGYTF.

The chain carries TRBV14 and TRBJ2-1; 7 bases are shared with TRBD2. The CDR3 is 17 amino acids. Trimming at V came to 0 bases and at J to 3 bases, leaving 8 bases not matched to a gene. Germline V gives CDR1 SGHDN, CDR2 FVKESK. CDR3 sequence: CASSQDVVGGFYNEQFF. CDR3 bases: TGTGCCAGCAGCCAAGATGTTGTGGGAGGGTTCTACAATGAGCAGTTCTTC.

The chain uses TRBV25-1 and TRBJ2-3, with D possibly being TRBD1 or TRBD2 (6 bases each). V gave up 6 bases and J gave up 3 bases, with 16 bases separating them. Germline loops: CDR1 MGHDK, CDR2 SYGVNS. The CDR3 is made up of 15 amino acids. The CDR3 nucleotides read TGTGCCAGCAGACCCCCCCCGGGGGCGACAGATACGCAGTATTTT. This sequence encodes CASRPPPGATDTQYF.

This clone was detected once. The chain has TRBV4-2 and TRBJ2-1; 8 bases map to TRBD2. The CDR3 spans 20 residues. In germline, CDR1 is LGHNA, CDR2 YNFKEQ. The V gene end was trimmed by 7 bases and the J gene end by 0 bases; junction bases not matched to a gene: 20. As DNA, the CDR3 is TGTGCCAGCACCCGGGGGCTAGCGGGTAGGGCCGGGAGCTCCTACAATGAGCAGTTCTTC. Translation gives CASTRGLAGRAGSSYNEQFF.

This clone has only a few counts. This chain connects TRBV7-8 to TRBJ2-7; 10 bases fit TRBD2. The CDR3 extends over 14 amino acids. Germline V gene data show CDR1 as SGHVS and CDR2 as FQNEAQ. V gave up 5 bases and J gave up 0 bases; unmatched junction bases: 1. Here the CDR3 DNA reads TGTGCCAGCAGCCGACTAGCGGGCTCCTACGAGCAGTACTTC. This gives the protein CASSRLAGSYEQYF.

The chain recombines TRBV30 with TRBJ2-1; tentative D call: TRBD1 (6 bases). The CDR3 loop spans 11 amino acids. Trimming removed 3 bases at V and 9 bases at J, with 9 bases between. Germline assignment: CDR1 GTSNPN and CDR2 SVGIG (reference sequence). The CDR3 is CAWRQGGEQFF. In DNA form, the CDR3 reads TGTGCCTGGAGACAGGGCGGTGAGCAGTTCTTC.

The rearrangement links TRBV28 to TRBJ2-7; D possibly corresponds to TRBD1 (6 bases). V was clipped by 6 bases and J by 4 bases, with 10 bases between them. Germline V gene lookup returns CDR1 MDHEN and CDR2 SYDVKM. The CDR3 spans 12 residues. CDR3 in amino acids: CASSLGGYEQYF. The CDR3 nucleotides are TGTGCCAGCAGCCTAGGGGGTTACGAGCAGTACTTC.

The chain joins TRBV5-4 to TRBJ2-1; possibly TRBD1 for D (6 bases). V lost 6 bases, J lost 4 bases, and 14 bases lay in between. This CDR3 is 14 amino acids long. Germline loops: CDR1 SGHNT, CDR2 YYREEE (reference sequence). This CDR3 is CASTKTGLYNEQFF. The CDR3 DNA sequence: TGTGCCAGCACGAAAACAGGGCTATACAATGAGCAGTTCTTC. Together with reference TRBV5-4 and TRBJ2-1, the CDR3 gives the full variable domain: ETGVTQSPTHLIKTRGQQVTLRCSSQSGHNTVSWYQQALGQGPQFIFQYYREEENGRGNFPPRFSGLQFPNYSSELNVNALELDDSALYLCASTKTGLYNEQFFGPGTRLTVL.

The chain recombines TRBV7-2 with TRBJ2-1; no clear D gene. Germline lookup yields CDR1 SGHTA and CDR2 FQGNSA. The CDR3 sequence is 13 residues long. Trimming stripped 3 bases from V and 9 bases from J, with 12 bases between. CDR3 sequence reads: CASSFGVGPEQFF. The CDR3 bases are TGTGCCAGCAGCTTCGGTGTTGGGCCTGAGCAGTTCTTC.

This sequence joins TRBV10-2 and TRBJ2-5; 7 bases agree with TRBD1. The CDR3 runs to 15 residues. Losses at the gene ends were 4 bases for V and 3 bases for J; bases not matched to a gene: 8. CDR1 WSHSY and CDR2 SAAADI come from the germline V gene. The CDR3 loop is CASSGNPGTEETQYF. In nucleotides, the CDR3 is TGCGCCAGCAGTGGGAACCCCGGGACAGAAGAGACCCAGTACTTC.

The chain couples TRBV9 to TRBJ2-7; possibly TRBD2 for D (5 bases). CDR1 is SGDLS, CDR2 YYNGEE, per germline. This CDR3 has 16 amino acids. Trimming cost V 4 bases and J 3 bases, with 20 bases left between them. The CDR3 sequence is CASSPSPGLRSYEQYF. In DNA, the CDR3 is TGTGCCAGCAGCCCAAGCCCGGGGTTACGAAGCTACGAGCAGTACTTC.

The V call is TRBV9, the J call TRBJ2-1, with 8 bases lining up with TRBD1. The CDR3 totals 17 residues. Germline loops: CDR1 SGDLS, CDR2 YYNGEE. V lost 4 bases and J lost 4; bases outside the gene matches: 13. The CDR3 nucleotides read TGTGCCAGCAGCCCCCGCTACAGGGGGGATTCTTACAATGAGCAGTTCTTC. Translating gives CASSPRYRGDSYNEQFF.

The rearrangement uses TRBV6-5 and TRBJ1-2; tentatively, D is TRBD1 (5 bases). The CDR3 contains 12 residues. The V end lost 5 bases, the J end lost 8 bases, and 12 bases lay between the germline ends. Per germline, CDR1 MNHEY and CDR2 SVGAGI. The CDR3: CASSQGIGGYTF. The CDR3 DNA reads TGTGCCAGCAGTCAGGGTATAGGGGGCTACACCTTC.